These T cell receptor beta chains were read from a single sample in a study of regulatory T cells in long-lasting Graves disease. TCRdb fed the multiplex PCR reads into MiXCR, producing one record per CDR3 protein. The sample lists 700,000 or so distinct CDR3 sequences; 25% to 30% were seen once. Material: peripheral blood mononuclear cells (PBMCs), obtained when the disease was refractory, from a patient treated with antithyroid drugs. The receptors originated from a female donor with Graves disease. Each CDR3 is given with its conserved first and last residue. A D gene is named only where the DNA matches it firmly. Rows may omit the clone size; those that give it use once, few, many or a size class.

clone size: many; D gene: TRBD2; J gene: TRBJ2-7; V gene: TRBV9; CDR3 DNA: TGTGCCAGCAGTGTTGGGGCTAGCGGCTCCTACGAGCAGTACTTC; CDR3 protein: CASSVGASGSYEQYF
clone size: .; D gene: .; J gene: TRBJ1-3; V gene: TRBV7-8; CDR3 DNA: TGTGCCAGCACCCGGGACCCGGGAAACACCATATATTTT; CDR3 protein: CASTRDPGNTIYF
clone size: few; D gene: .; J gene: TRBJ1-1; V gene: TRBV6-1; CDR3 DNA: TGTGCCACCAAACCCAGAGGGGCGATCGAAGCTTTCTTT; CDR3 protein: CATKPRGAIEAFF
clone size: .; D gene: .; J gene: TRBJ1-1; V gene: TRBV6-1; CDR3 DNA: TGTGCCACTCAACTCGGACCGCTGAACGCTGAAGCTTTCTTT; CDR3 protein: CATQLGPLNAEAFF
clone size: many; D gene: .; J gene: TRBJ2-5; V gene: TRBV20-1; CDR3 DNA: TGCAGTGCTATTAGCGGGACAGGTGAAGAGACCCAGTACTTC; CDR3 protein: CSAISGTGEETQYF
clone size: many; D gene: .; J gene: TRBJ1-5; V gene: TRBV12-3/TRBV12-4; CDR3 DNA: TGTGCCAGCAGTTTAGTAGCCGGGAGCAATCAGCCCCAGCATTTT; CDR3 protein: CASSLVAGSNQPQHF
clone size: .; D gene: .; J gene: TRBJ2-4; V gene: TRBV30; CDR3 DNA: TGTGCCTGGAGTCCATCACAGGCCGTTCAGTACTTC; CDR3 protein: CAWSPSQAVQYF
clone size: .; D gene: TRBD1; J gene: TRBJ1-1; V gene: TRBV19; CDR3 DNA: TGTGCCAGTAGACCGCCGGGACAGGGGGGAACTGAAGCTTTCTTT; CDR3 protein: CASRPPGQGGTEAFF
clone size: .; D gene: TRBD1; J gene: TRBJ1-2; V gene: TRBV7-9; CDR3 DNA: TGTGCCAGCAGCTTATCGGGGGCCGACAGGGTTGAGGGCTACACCTTC; CDR3 protein: CASSLSGADRVEGYTF
clone size: .; D gene: .; J gene: TRBJ2-7; V gene: TRBV6-2/TRBV6-3; CDR3 DNA: TGTGCCACCCGAAACGACAGGTCCTACGAGCAGTACTTC; CDR3 protein: CATRNDRSYEQYF
clone size: few; D gene: .; J gene: TRBJ1-3; V gene: TRBV6-5; CDR3 DNA: TGTGCCAGCAGTTACTCACAGGTTCTGAGGGGAAACACCATATATTTT; CDR3 protein: CASSYSQVLRGNTIYF
clone size: .; D gene: TRBD2; J gene: TRBJ2-7; V gene: TRBV20-1; CDR3 DNA: TGCAGTGCTGGCACTCCTAGCGGGGGTTACTACGAGCAGTACTTC; CDR3 protein: CSAGTPSGGYYEQYF
clone size: .; D gene: TRBD1; J gene: TRBJ1-1; V gene: TRBV3-1; CDR3 DNA: TGTGCCAGCAGCCAAGCTCGACAGGGTGAAGCTTTCTTT; CDR3 protein: CASSQARQGEAFF
clone size: many; D gene: .; J gene: TRBJ1-1; V gene: TRBV12-5; CDR3 DNA: TGTGCTAGTGGCCCCGGGCCCTACGTTGAAGCTTTCTTT; CDR3 protein: CASGPGPYVEAFF
clone size: many; D gene: .; J gene: TRBJ1-1; V gene: TRBV28; CDR3 DNA: TGTGCCAGCAGGCAGGGACTGCTGAACACTGAAGCTTTCTTT; CDR3 protein: CASRQGLLNTEAFF
clone size: .; D gene: .; J gene: TRBJ1-1; V gene: TRBV7-2; CDR3 DNA: TGTGCCAGCAGCCAAGCGACAGTTCGGTCTGGAAGGGCTTTCTTT; CDR3 protein: CASSQATVRSGRAFF
clone size: few; D gene: .; J gene: TRBJ1-3; V gene: TRBV12-3/TRBV12-4; CDR3 DNA: TGTGCCAGCAGTTTCGGGGGGACGGGGGGAAACACCATATATTTT; CDR3 protein: CASSFGGTGGNTIYF
clone size: many; D gene: TRBD2; J gene: TRBJ2-7; V gene: TRBV12-3/TRBV12-4; CDR3 DNA: TGTGCCAGCAGTTTAGCGGGGTCTAGCGGACTTTATTACGAGCAGTACTTC; CDR3 protein: CASSLAGSSGLYYEQYF
clone size: few; D gene: .; J gene: TRBJ1-2; V gene: TRBV6-1; CDR3 DNA: TGTGCCAGCAGCCCCGGAAGAAGCGTCTATGGCTACACCTTC; CDR3 protein: CASSPGRSVYGYTF
clone size: .; D gene: TRBD2; J gene: TRBJ2-5; V gene: TRBV25-1; CDR3 DNA: TGTGCCAGCAGTGCCCCGGGAGGCCATCAGACCCAGTACTTC; CDR3 protein: CASSAPGGHQTQYF
clone size: few; D gene: TRBD1; J gene: TRBJ1-6; V gene: TRBV27; CDR3 DNA: TGTGCCACCCGGGGACAGGGTCAACTCAATAATTCACCCCTCCACTTT; CDR3 protein: CATRGQGQLNNSPLHF
clone size: .; D gene: .; J gene: TRBJ1-6; V gene: TRBV6-2/TRBV6-3; CDR3 DNA: TGTGCCAGCACCGCAGGGAGCTCCTATAATTCACCCCTCCACTTT; CDR3 protein: CASTAGSSYNSPLHF
clone size: .; D gene: .; J gene: TRBJ1-2; V gene: TRBV12-3/TRBV12-4; CDR3 DNA: TGTGCCAGCACTCCCTTTCGCTATGGCTACACCTTC; CDR3 protein: CASTPFRYGYTF
clone size: .; D gene: .; J gene: TRBJ1-5; V gene: TRBV7-9; CDR3 DNA: TGTGCCAGCAGCTTAGAGGCGCTGGAACACCAGCCCCAGCATTTT; CDR3 protein: CASSLEALEHQPQHF
clone size: .; D gene: TRBD2; J gene: TRBJ2-5; V gene: TRBV5-5; CDR3 DNA: TGTGCCAGCAGCTTGGATCCAGCGGGATCGGTAGAGACCCAGTACTTC; CDR3 protein: CASSLDPAGSVETQYF
clone size: .; D gene: .; J gene: TRBJ2-2; V gene: TRBV10-1; CDR3 DNA: TGCGCCAGCAGTCGGGACTTTAGCGGGGAGCTGTTTTTT; CDR3 protein: CASSRDFSGELFF
clone size: many; D gene: TRBD1; J gene: TRBJ1-5; V gene: TRBV12-3/TRBV12-4; CDR3 DNA: TGTGCCAGCAGTTTGACAGGGGCTAATCAGCCCCAGCATTTT; CDR3 protein: CASSLTGANQPQHF
clone size: .; D gene: .; J gene: TRBJ2-1; V gene: TRBV15; CDR3 DNA: TGTGCCACCAGCAGAGGTTCGGTGGGCAGGGCGGGCCGGAATGAGCAGTTCTTC; CDR3 protein: CATSRGSVGRAGRNEQFF
clone size: .; D gene: .; J gene: TRBJ2-2; V gene: TRBV30; CDR3 DNA: TGTGCCTGGAGCGAGGACATTTTCGCCGGGGAGCTGTTTTTT; CDR3 protein: CAWSEDIFAGELFF
clone size: .; D gene: .; J gene: TRBJ2-7; V gene: TRBV20-1; CDR3 DNA: TGCAGTGTAGGAGAGGGGTACTCCTACGAGCAGTACTTC; CDR3 protein: CSVGEGYSYEQYF
clone size: .; D gene: TRBD1; J gene: TRBJ1-2; V gene: TRBV11-2; CDR3 DNA: TGTGCCAGCAGCCCGGACAGGGTAAAGCCCAACTATGGCTACACCTTC; CDR3 protein: CASSPDRVKPNYGYTF
clone size: few; D gene: TRBD2; J gene: TRBJ2-7; V gene: TRBV28; CDR3 DNA: TGTGCCAGCAGCCGGAACCTGGGGCGGGAGAAAAGCTCCTACGAGCAGTACTTC; CDR3 protein: CASSRNLGREKSSYEQYF
clone size: many; D gene: .; J gene: TRBJ1-5; V gene: TRBV2; CDR3 DNA: TGTGCCAGCAGTGATGTGCAGACAAATCAGCCCCAGCATTTT; CDR3 protein: CASSDVQTNQPQHF
clone size: .; D gene: TRBD1; J gene: TRBJ2-7; V gene: TRBV5-1; CDR3 DNA: TGCGCCAGCAGCTGGGACAGGGCCACCTACGAGCAGTACTTC; CDR3 protein: CASSWDRATYEQYF
clone size: .; D gene: .; J gene: TRBJ1-2; V gene: TRBV7-9; CDR3 DNA: TGTGCCAGCAGCTTAGACGACAGCCCTCTCTACTATGGCTACACCTTC; CDR3 protein: CASSLDDSPLYYGYTF
clone size: .; D gene: .; J gene: TRBJ2-7; V gene: TRBV6-1; CDR3 DNA: TGTGCCAGCAGTCGGTCCAATCCCTACGAGCAGTACTTC; CDR3 protein: CASSRSNPYEQYF
clone size: .; D gene: TRBD1; J gene: TRBJ1-2; V gene: TRBV30; CDR3 DNA: TGTGCCTGGAGTGCGGACAGGGTGTATGGCTACACCTTC; CDR3 protein: CAWSADRVYGYTF
clone size: few; D gene: .; J gene: TRBJ2-7; V gene: TRBV18; CDR3 DNA: TGTGCCAGCTCACCACCTCGGACGACCTACGAGCAGTACTTC; CDR3 protein: CASSPPRTTYEQYF
clone size: few; D gene: TRBD1; J gene: TRBJ1-2; V gene: TRBV5-1; CDR3 DNA: TGCGCCAGCAGCTTGGCAGGGGGTTCATTGTATGGCTACACCTTC; CDR3 protein: CASSLAGGSLYGYTF